This T cell receptor (delta chain) was observed in a study of delta chains in infants with herpesvirus infections. On the study more broadly: From birth, Ugandan infants were followed prospectively for primary CMV infection.

TCR cDNA was made from PBMC RNA with gamma- and delta-chain-specific primers. TCRdb called clones from the RT-PCR reads again using CATT. The sample records roughly 1,400 delta-chain clones, about 7.1% being singletons. Within the sample, this clone is medium-sized. This sequence was found in a human donor who was a Ugandan infant, either HIV-exposed or HIV-unexposed (not recorded which). The source was peripheral blood, collected at time point 1 of longitudinal follow-up.

The CDR3 nucleotides are TGTGCTCTTGGGGAACGGTCCCGCTCCTCCGGAGATCGGCACACCGATAAACTCATCTTT. Residues: CALGERSRSSGDRHTDKLIF. The chain combines TRDV1 with TRDJ1, with D unresolved. The V end was cut by 1 base, the J end by 0 bases, with 24 bases between. CDR3 length: 20 amino acids. Looked up from germline, CDR1 is TSWWSYY and CDR2 is QGS.